Listed below are T cell receptor beta chains from one sample, sequenced in a study of OX40 agonist ivuxolimab in advanced cancers. TCRdb keeps only in-frame clones here, not all; method: immunoSEQ multiplex PCR. The table records around 72,000 clones, approximately 86% of them present only once. Material: CD4+ or CD8+ T cells sorted from blood, obtained in a trial of the OX40 agonist ivuxolimab. These receptors were taken from an adult with an advanced solid tumor such as melanoma, head and neck, liver or kidney cancer. The CDR3 runs from the conserved cysteine through the conserved F or W. The D gene is left open where the match is weak. Size is stated for part of the rows, as once, few or many counts, or as a class when the clone is expanded.

clone_size	v_call	d_call	j_call	cdr3_aa	cdr3_nt
-	TRBV5-8	TRBD1	TRBJ2-7	CASRRTGDSYEQYF	TGTGCCAGCAGAAGGACAGGGGACTCCTACGAGCAGTACTTC
-	TRBV6-5	-	TRBJ2-1	CASSFRGYTEQFF	TGTGCCAGCAGTTTTAGAGGGTACACTGAGCAGTTCTTC
-	TRBV29-1	TRBD1	TRBJ2-3	CSVDDRGLTDTQYF	TGCAGCGTAGACGACAGGGGCCTCACAGATACGCAGTATTTT
-	TRBV5-1	TRBD2	TRBJ2-1	CASSLFERGVNNEQFF	TGCGCCAGCAGCTTGTTCGAACGGGGGGTAAACAATGAGCAGTTCTTC
once	TRBV19	TRBD1	TRBJ2-1	CASSQDRAALGEQFF	TGTGCCAGTAGCCAGGACAGGGCTGCGTTGGGTGAGCAGTTCTTC
-	TRBV5-4	-	TRBJ1-2	CASSLKERSDYTF	TGTGCCAGCAGCCTTAAGGAACGGAGTGACTACACCTTC
-	TRBV7-3	-	TRBJ2-2	CASSPGGHANTGELFF	TGTGCCAGCAGCCCCGGCGGACACGCGAACACCGGGGAGCTGTTTTTT
few	TRBV19	-	TRBJ1-2	CASGTGYGYTF	TGTGCCAGCGGGACGGGTTATGGCTACACCTTC
-	TRBV7-9	TRBD1	TRBJ2-7	CASSRSGTVGYEQYF	TGTGCCAGCAGCCGCTCGGGGACAGTGGGTTACGAGCAGTACTTC
-	TRBV18	-	TRBJ2-5	CASSPPGRSTAIYTQYF	TGTGCCAGCTCACCACCGGGACGTTCAACAGCCATTTATACCCAGTACTTC
-	TRBV7-9	TRBD2	TRBJ2-1	CASSSVGAGGPYNEQFF	TGTGCCAGCAGCTCCGTTGGGGCGGGGGGTCCATACAATGAGCAGTTCTTC
-	TRBV19	TRBD1	TRBJ2-5	CASSGQGGRETQYF	TGTGCCAGTAGTGGACAGGGAGGTAGGGAGACCCAGTACTTC
-	TRBV30	-	TRBJ1-1	CAWSVPSTRAEAFF	TGTGCCTGGAGTGTACCCAGTACACGAGCTGAAGCTTTCTTT
-	TRBV7-3	TRBD2	TRBJ2-3	CASSLRASGTTDTQYF	TGTGCCAGCAGCTTAAGGGCTAGCGGGACCACAGATACGCAGTATTTT
-	TRBV4-2	-	TRBJ1-2	CASSQDLPGLGYGYTF	TGTGCCAGCAGCCAAGATCTTCCAGGCCTTGGCTATGGCTACACCTTC
-	TRBV5-1	TRBD1	TRBJ2-7	CASSDRGSSLYEQYF	TGCGCCAGCAGCGACAGGGGGTCATCGCTCTACGAGCAGTACTTC
few	TRBV5-5	-	TRBJ1-4	CASSLVGLGEKLFF	TGTGCCAGCAGCTTGGTGGGGTTGGGTGAAAAACTGTTTTTT
-	TRBV7-8	-	TRBJ2-2	CASSLVDTGELFF	TGTGCCAGCAGCTTAGTAGACACCGGGGAGCTGTTTTTT
-	TRBV10-3	-	TRBJ1-3	CAISGASNSGNTIYF	TGTGCCATCAGTGGTGCCAGCAACTCTGGAAACACCATATATTTT
-	TRBV28	TRBD1	TRBJ1-4	CASSSGQGREKLFF	TGTGCCAGCAGTTCGGGACAGGGGAGGGAAAAACTGTTTTTT
-	TRBV15	-	TRBJ2-7	CATSRQEHYEQYF	TGTGCCACCAGCAGACAGGAGCACTACGAGCAGTACTTC
few	TRBV2	-	TRBJ1-1	CASSEVGNTEAFF	TGTGCCAGCAGTGAAGTCGGGAACACTGAAGCTTTCTTT
-	TRBV28	TRBD1	TRBJ1-2	CASSTTGQGYTF	TGTGCCAGCAGTACGACAGGGCAAGGCTACACCTTC
-	TRBV18	-	TRBJ2-2	CASSPNTGELFF	TGTGCCAGCTCACCAAACACCGGGGAGCTGTTTTTT
-	TRBV5-1	-	TRBJ1-1	CASRPFPQGNTEAFF	TGCGCCAGCAGACCTTTCCCTCAGGGAAACACTGAAGCTTTCTTT
-	TRBV5-1	TRBD2	TRBJ2-1	CASSSGLVGNEQFF	TGCGCCAGCAGCTCGGGACTAGTGGGGAATGAGCAGTTCTTC
once	TRBV6-1	TRBD2	TRBJ2-3	CASRASGGADTQYF	TGTGCCAGCAGGGCTAGCGGGGGGGCAGATACGCAGTATTTT
-	TRBV15	-	TRBJ2-2	CATSRRQGGTGELFF	TGTGCCACCAGCAGGCGGCAGGGGGGCACCGGGGAGCTGTTTTTT
-	TRBV9	-	TRBJ1-6	CASNQGINSPLHF	TGTGCCAGCAACCAGGGGATAAATTCACCCCTCCACTTT
-	TRBV7-9	-	TRBJ1-2	CASSLGRNNYGYTF	TGTGCCAGCAGCTTAGGTCGCAATAACTATGGCTACACCTTC
-	TRBV2	TRBD2	TRBJ2-2	CAAKRAGGRTGELFF	TGTGCCGCAAAAAGAGCGGGGGGGCGCACCGGGGAGCTGTTTTTT
-	TRBV29-1	TRBD2	TRBJ2-3	CSVKPSGTSLAQYF	TGCAGCGTGAAGCCCTCCGGGACTAGTTTAGCGCAGTATTTT
-	TRBV27	-	TRBJ1-2	CASSQQAADNYGYTF	TGTGCCAGCAGTCAACAGGCCGCCGACAACTATGGCTACACCTTC
-	TRBV5-4	-	TRBJ1-2	CASSLPGAGNGYTF	TGTGCCAGCTCCCTCCCCGGGGCAGGGAATGGCTACACCTTC
-	TRBV7-2	-	TRBJ2-1	CASSLQESNEQFF	TGTGCCAGCAGCTTACAGGAAAGCAATGAGCAGTTCTTC
-	TRBV11-1	TRBD2	TRBJ2-3	CASSNPLLAADTDTQYF	TGTGCCAGCAGCAATCCCCTACTAGCGGCCGACACAGATACGCAGTATTTT
-	TRBV18	TRBD1	TRBJ2-5	CASSPLGTAQETQYF	TGTGCCAGCTCACCACTTGGGACAGCCCAAGAGACCCAGTACTTC
-	TRBV5-1	TRBD2	TRBJ2-1	CASSLQAGASHEQFF	TGCGCCAGCAGCTTGCAAGCGGGGGCCTCCCATGAGCAGTTCTTC
-	TRBV6-6	-	TRBJ1-2	CASSYKGYGYTF	TGTGCCAGCAGTTATAAGGGATATGGCTACACCTTC
once	TRBV7-3	TRBD1	TRBJ2-7	CASSLGQGNYEQYF	TGTGCCAGCAGCCTGGGACAGGGGAACTACGAGCAGTACTTC
-	TRBV7-3	TRBD2	TRBJ2-5	CASSPGLAWTQYF	TGTGCCAGCAGCCCCGGACTAGCGTGGACCCAGTACTTC
-	TRBV14	-	TRBJ1-1	CASSQAGEAFF	TGTGCCAGCAGCCAAGCCGGAGAAGCTTTCTTT
-	TRBV30	-	TRBJ1-2	CAWSVFGNYGYTF	TGTGCCTGGAGCGTCTTCGGTAACTATGGCTACACCTTC
few	TRBV29-1	TRBD2	TRBJ2-3	CSGNGGGADTQYF	TGCAGCGGGAATGGGGGAGGGGCAGATACGCAGTATTTT
-	TRBV11-2	TRBD1	TRBJ2-2	CASSQRAAGGGGELFF	TGTGCCAGCAGCCAGAGGGCGGCAGGGGGCGGCGGGGAGCTGTTTTTT
-	TRBV19	TRBD2	TRBJ2-2	CAIRGPAGVPGELFF	TGTGCCATCAGAGGCCCAGCGGGAGTACCCGGGGAGCTGTTTTTT
-	TRBV9	-	TRBJ2-5	CASSVGGDPGIAETQYF	TGTGCCAGCAGCGTAGGGGGGGATCCGGGTATAGCGGAGACCCAGTACTTC
few	TRBV5-1	-	TRBJ1-2	CASSPEGWGGSDYGYTF	TGCGCCAGCAGCCCCGAAGGGTGGGGGGGCTCGGACTATGGCTACACCTTC